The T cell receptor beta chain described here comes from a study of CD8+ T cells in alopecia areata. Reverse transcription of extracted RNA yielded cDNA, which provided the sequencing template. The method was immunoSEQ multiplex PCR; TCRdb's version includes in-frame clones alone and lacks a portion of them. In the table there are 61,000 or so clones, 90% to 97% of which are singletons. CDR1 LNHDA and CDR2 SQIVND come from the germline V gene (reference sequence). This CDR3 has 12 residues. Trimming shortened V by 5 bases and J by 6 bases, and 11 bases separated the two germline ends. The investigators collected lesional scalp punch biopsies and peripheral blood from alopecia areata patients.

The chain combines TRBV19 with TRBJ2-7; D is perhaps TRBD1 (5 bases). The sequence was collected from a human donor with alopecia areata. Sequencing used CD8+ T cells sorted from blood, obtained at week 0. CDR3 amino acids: CASSQQGSEQYF. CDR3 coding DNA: TGTGCCAGTAGTCAGCAGGGCAGCGAGCAGTACTTC. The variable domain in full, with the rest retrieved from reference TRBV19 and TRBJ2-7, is DGGITQSPKYLFRKEGQNVTLSCEQNLNHDAMYWYRQDPGQGLRLIYYSQIVNDFQKGDIAEGYSVSREKKESFPLTVTSAQKNPTAFYLCASSQQGSEQYFGPGTRLTVT.